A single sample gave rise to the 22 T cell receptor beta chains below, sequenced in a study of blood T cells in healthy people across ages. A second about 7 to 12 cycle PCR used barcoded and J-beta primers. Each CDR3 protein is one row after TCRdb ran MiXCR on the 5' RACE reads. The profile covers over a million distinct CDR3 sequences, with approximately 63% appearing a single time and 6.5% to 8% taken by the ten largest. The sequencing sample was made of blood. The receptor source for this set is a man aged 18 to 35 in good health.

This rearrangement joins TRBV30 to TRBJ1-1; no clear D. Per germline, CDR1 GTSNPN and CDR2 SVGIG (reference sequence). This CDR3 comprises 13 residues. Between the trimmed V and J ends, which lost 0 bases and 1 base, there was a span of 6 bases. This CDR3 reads CAWSVPQNTEAFF. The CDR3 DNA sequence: TGTGCCTGGAGTGTACCACAGAACACTGAAGCTTTCTTT.

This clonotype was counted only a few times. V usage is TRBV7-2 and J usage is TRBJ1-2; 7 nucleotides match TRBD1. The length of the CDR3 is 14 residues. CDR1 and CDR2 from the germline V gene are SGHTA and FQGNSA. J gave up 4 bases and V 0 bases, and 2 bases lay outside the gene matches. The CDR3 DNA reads TGTGCCAGCAGCTTAGCCAGGGGGAGCTATGGCTACACCTTC. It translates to CASSLARGSYGYTF. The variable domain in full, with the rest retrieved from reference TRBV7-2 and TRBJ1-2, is GAGVSQSPSNKVTEKGKDVELRCDPISGHTALYWYRQSLGQGLEFLIYFQGNSAPDKSGLPSDRFSAERTGGSVSTLTIQRTQQEDSAVYLCASSLARGSYGYTFGSGTRLTVV.

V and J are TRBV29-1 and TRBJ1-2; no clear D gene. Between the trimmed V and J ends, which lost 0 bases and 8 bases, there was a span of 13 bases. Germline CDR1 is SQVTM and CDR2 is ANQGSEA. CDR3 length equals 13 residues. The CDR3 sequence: CSVEDQKIDGYTF. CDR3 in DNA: TGCAGCGTTGAAGATCAAAAAATTGACGGCTACACCTTC.

The chain's CDR3 is CASTPRALPSEQFF. CDR3 DNA: TGTGCCAGCACTCCTAGGGCCCTGCCCAGTGAGCAGTTCTTC. The chain links TRBV27 to TRBJ2-1; D is unclear. This CDR3 has 14 residues. CDR1 is MNHEY, CDR2 SMNVEV, per germline (reference sequence). V lost 7 bases and J 9 bases, leaving 19 bases between the germline ends.

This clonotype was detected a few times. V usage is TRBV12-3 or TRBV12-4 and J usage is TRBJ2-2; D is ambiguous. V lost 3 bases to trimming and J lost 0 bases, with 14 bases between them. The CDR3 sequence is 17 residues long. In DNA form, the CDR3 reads TGTGCCAGCAGTTTTCCGCTCTTGTCCGCGAACACCGGGGAGCTGTTTTTT. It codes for CASSFPLLSANTGELFF.

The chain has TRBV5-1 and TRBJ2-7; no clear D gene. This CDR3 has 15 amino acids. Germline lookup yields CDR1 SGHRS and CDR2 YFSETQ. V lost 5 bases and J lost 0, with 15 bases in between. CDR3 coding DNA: TGCGCCAGCAGTCACCAGACCTCTTCCTCCTACGAGCAGTACTTC. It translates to CASSHQTSSSYEQYF.

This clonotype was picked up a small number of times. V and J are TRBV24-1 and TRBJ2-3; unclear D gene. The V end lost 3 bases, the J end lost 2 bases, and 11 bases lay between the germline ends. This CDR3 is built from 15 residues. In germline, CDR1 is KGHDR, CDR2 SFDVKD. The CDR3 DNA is TGTGCCACCAGTGATGTTGCAGCACTCACAGATACGCAGTATTTT. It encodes CATSDVAALTDTQYF.

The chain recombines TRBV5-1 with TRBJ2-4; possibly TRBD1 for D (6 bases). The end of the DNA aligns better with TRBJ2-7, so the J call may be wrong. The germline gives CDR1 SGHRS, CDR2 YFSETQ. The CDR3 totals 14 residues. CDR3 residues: CASSVTGFQGEQYF. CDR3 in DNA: TGCGCCAGCAGCGTTACAGGGTTTCAGGGCGAGCAGTACTTC.

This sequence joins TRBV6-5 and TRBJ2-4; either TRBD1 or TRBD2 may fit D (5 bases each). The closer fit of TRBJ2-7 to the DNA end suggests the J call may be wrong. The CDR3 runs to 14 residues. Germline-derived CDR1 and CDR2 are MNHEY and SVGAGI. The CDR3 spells CASSYLGESYEQYF. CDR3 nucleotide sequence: TGTGCCAGCAGTTACCTGGGGGAAAGTTACGAGCAGTACTTC.

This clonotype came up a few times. The CDR3 nucleotides are TGTGCCAGCAGCCCAAAGACAGGGGATTTGGGGGTTGGCTCCTACGAGCAGTACTTC. It encodes CASSPKTGDLGVGSYEQYF. This chain joins TRBV4-2 and TRBJ2-7; 8 nucleotides align to TRBD1. The junction had 17 bases not matched to a gene; V was cut back by 4 bases and J by 0 bases. This CDR3 is built from 19 residues. Germline values: CDR1 LGHNA, CDR2 YNFKEQ.

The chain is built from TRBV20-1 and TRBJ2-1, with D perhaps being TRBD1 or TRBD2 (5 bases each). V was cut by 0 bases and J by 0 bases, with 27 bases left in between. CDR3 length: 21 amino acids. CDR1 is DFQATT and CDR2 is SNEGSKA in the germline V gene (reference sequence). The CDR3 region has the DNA TGCAGTGCTAGAGATTGGGGGTTGCGGGCCCAGTCCCTTAGCTCCTACAATGAGCAGTTCTTC. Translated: CSARDWGLRAQSLSSYNEQFF.

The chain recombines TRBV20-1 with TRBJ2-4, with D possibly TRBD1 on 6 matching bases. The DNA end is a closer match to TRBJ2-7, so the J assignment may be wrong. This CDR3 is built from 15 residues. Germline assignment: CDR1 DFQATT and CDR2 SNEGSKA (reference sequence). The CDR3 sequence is CSASAYGNRASEQYF. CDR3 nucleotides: TGCAGTGCTAGCGCGTACGGGAACAGGGCCTCCGAGCAGTACTTC.

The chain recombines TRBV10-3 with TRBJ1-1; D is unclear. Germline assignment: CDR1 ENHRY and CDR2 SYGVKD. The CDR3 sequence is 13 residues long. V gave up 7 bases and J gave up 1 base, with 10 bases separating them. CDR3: CAITSYRNTEAFF. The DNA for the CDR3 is TGTGCCATCACCTCGTACAGGAACACTGAAGCTTTCTTT.

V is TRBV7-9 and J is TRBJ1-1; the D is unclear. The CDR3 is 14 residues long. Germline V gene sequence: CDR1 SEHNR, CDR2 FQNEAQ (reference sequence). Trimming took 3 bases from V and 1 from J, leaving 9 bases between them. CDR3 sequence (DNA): TGTGCCAGCAGCTTTGGTTCAGGGAACACTGAAGCTTTCTTT. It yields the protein CASSFGSGNTEAFF.

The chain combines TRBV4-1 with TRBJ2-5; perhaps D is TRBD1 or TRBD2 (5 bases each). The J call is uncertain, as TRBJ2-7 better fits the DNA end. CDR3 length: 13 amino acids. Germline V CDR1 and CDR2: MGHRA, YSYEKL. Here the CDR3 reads CASSGGSSHEQYF. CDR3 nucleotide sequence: TGCGCCAGCAGCGGGGGATCTTCCCACGAGCAGTACTTC.

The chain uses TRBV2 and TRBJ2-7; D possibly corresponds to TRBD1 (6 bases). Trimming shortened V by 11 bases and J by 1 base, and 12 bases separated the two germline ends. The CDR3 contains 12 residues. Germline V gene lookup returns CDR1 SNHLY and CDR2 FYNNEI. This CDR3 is CAGTTGSYEQYF. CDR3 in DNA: TGTGCCGGCACAACAGGGTCCTACGAGCAGTACTTC.

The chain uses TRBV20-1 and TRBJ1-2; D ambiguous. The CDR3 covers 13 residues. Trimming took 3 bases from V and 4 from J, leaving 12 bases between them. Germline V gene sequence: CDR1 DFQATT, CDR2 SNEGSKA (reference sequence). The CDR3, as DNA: TGCAGTGCTAGCCCCACGGAGGGCTATGGCTACACCTTC. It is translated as CSASPTEGYGYTF.

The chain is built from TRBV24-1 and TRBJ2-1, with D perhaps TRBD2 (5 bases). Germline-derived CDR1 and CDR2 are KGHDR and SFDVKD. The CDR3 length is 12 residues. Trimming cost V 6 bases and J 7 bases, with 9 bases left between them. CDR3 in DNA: TGTGCCACCAGTCGATCGGGGAATGAGCAGTTCTTC. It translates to CATSRSGNEQFF.

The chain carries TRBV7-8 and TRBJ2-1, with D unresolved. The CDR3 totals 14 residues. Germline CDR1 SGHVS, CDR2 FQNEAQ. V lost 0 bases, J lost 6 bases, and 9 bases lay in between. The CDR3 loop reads CASSLARLLNEQFF. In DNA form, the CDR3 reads TGTGCCAGCAGCTTAGCGCGGTTGCTCAATGAGCAGTTCTTC. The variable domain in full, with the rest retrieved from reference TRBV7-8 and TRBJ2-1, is GAGVSQSPRYKVAKRGQDVALRCDPISGHVSLFWYQQALGQGPEFLTYFQNEAQLDKSGLPSDRFFAERPEGSVSTLKIQRTQQEDSAVYLCASSLARLLNEQFFGPGTRLTVL.

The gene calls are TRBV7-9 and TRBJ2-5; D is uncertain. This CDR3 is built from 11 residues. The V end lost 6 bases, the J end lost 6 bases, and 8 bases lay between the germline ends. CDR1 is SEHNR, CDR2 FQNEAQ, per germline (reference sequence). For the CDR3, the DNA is TGTGCCAGCAGTCCCGAGAAGACCCAGTACTTC. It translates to CASSPEKTQYF.

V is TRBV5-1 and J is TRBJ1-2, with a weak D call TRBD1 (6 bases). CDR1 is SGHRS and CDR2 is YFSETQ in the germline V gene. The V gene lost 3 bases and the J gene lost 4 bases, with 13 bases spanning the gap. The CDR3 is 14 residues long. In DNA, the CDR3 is TGCGCCAGCAGCTCCGGACAGTCCTCCTATGGCTACACCTTC. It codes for CASSSGQSSYGYTF.

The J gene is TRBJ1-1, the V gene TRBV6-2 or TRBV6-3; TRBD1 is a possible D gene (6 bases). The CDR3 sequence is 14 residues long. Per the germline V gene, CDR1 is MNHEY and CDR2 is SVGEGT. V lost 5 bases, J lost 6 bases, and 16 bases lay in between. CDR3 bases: TGTGCCAGCAGTACTCACAGGGTACGGTCTGAAGCTTTCTTT. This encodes CASSTHRVRSEAFF.